This entry lists 8 T cell receptor beta chains sequenced from one sample in a study of blood T cell repertoires in COVID-19. Clones were sequenced by immunoSEQ multiplex PCR, and TCRdb holds only the in-frame ones, with some missing. The table lists approximately 21,000 clones, around 67% of them singletons. Sequencing used peripheral blood. These TCRs come from a human donor in a cohort sampled during active or convalescent COVID-19.

The V gene is TRBV29-1, the J gene TRBJ2-5; D ambiguous. With 0 bases removed from V and 1 base from J, the gap between germline ends came to 18 bases. Per germline, CDR1 SQVTM and CDR2 ANQGSEA. This CDR3 region has 17 residues. The CDR3 coding sequence is TGCAGCGTTGAAGATCCCCGTTTCCTACTACCCCAAGAGACCCAGTACTTC. This translates into CSVEDPRFLLPQETQYF.

The chain couples TRBV6-6 to TRBJ2-3; tentative D call: TRBD1 (6 bases). The CDR3 loop spans 14 amino acids. CDR1 is MNHNY, CDR2 SVGAGI, per germline (reference sequence). Deletions cut 2 bases from V and 1 base from J, with 7 bases between. The CDR3 bases are TGTGCCAGCAGTTACCGACAGGGCACAGATACGCAGTATTTT. Translating gives CASSYRQGTDTQYF.

The CDR3 region is CASSEPQVRRGNTIYF. The CDR3 nucleotides are TGTGCCAGCAGCGAACCCCAGGTCCGGAGGGGAAACACCATATATTTT. V is TRBV3-1 (or the pseudogene TRBV3-2) and J is TRBJ1-3; D gene ambiguous. Trimming took 5 bases from V and 4 from J, leaving 18 bases between them. The CDR3 has 16 residues. Germline CDR1 reads LGHDT; CDR2 reads YNNKEL (reference sequence).

This chain joins TRBV4-3 and TRBJ2-7; 9 bases line up with TRBD2. With V trimmed by 0 bases and J by 2 bases, 5 bases remained unmatched. The germline CDR1 and CDR2 sequences are LGHNA and YSLEER. The CDR3 has 16 residues. The CDR3 DNA reads TGCGCCAGCAGCCAAGATGTGATAGCGGGGGCCTACGAGCAGTACTTC. This gives the protein CASSQDVIAGAYEQYF.

The chain carries TRBV4-1 and TRBJ2-7, with 12 bases matching TRBD2. This CDR3 spans 17 amino acids. Germline loops: CDR1 MGHRA, CDR2 YSYEKL. V was clipped by 4 bases and J by 3 bases; unmatched bases: 10. CDR3 DNA: TGCGCCAGCAGCCCTAACGATTTGGGACTAGCGGGCTACGAGCAGTACTTC. Amino acids: CASSPNDLGLAGYEQYF.

V usage is TRBV6-6 and J usage is TRBJ1-5; the match to TRBD1 covers 8 bases. The CDR3 is made up of 16 amino acids. CDR1 and CDR2 from the germline V gene are MNHNY and SVGAGI (reference sequence). V shed 6 bases and J 4 bases; nucleotides not matched to a gene: 11. CDR3 sequence: CASSRTGFSENQPQHF. In DNA, the CDR3 is TGTGCCAGCAGCCGGACAGGGTTTAGTGAAAATCAGCCCCAGCATTTT.

The chain joins TRBV14 to TRBJ2-7; 7 bases match TRBD2. CDR1 SGHDN and CDR2 FVKESK come from the germline V gene. V lost 4 bases and J lost 6; bases outside the gene matches: 12. This CDR3 spans 15 amino acids. CDR3 protein: CASSPLGGDLGEQYV. CDR3 coding DNA: TGTGCCAGCAGCCCTCTTGGGGGGGACCTGGGCGAGCAGTACGTC.

This clone was picked up one time. The chain couples TRBV7-2 to TRBJ1-6; D might be TRBD1 (5 bases). Per germline, CDR1 SGHTA and CDR2 FQGNSA. Trimming took 0 bases from V and 7 from J, leaving 10 bases between them. The CDR3 spans 15 residues. CDR3 DNA sequence: TGTGCCAGCAGCTTAGCAGGGGATAAGAATTCACCCCTCCACTTT. It encodes CASSLAGDKNSPLHF.